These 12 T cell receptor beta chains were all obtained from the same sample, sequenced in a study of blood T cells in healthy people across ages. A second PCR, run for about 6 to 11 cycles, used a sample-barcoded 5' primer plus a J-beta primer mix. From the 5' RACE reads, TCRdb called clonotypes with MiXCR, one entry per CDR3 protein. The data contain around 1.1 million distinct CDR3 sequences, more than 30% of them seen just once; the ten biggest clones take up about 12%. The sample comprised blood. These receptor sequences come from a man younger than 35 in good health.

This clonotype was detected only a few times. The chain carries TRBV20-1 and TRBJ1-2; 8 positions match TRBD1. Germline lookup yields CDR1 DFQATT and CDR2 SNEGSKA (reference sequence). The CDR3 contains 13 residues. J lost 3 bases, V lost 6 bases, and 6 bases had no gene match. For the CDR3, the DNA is TGCAGTGCGAGGACAGGGTTGGACTATGGCTACACCTTC. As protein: CSARTGLDYGYTF.

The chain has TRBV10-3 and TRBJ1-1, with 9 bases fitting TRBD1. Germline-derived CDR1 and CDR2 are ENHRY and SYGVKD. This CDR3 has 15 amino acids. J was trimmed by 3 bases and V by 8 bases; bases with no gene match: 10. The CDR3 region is CAIRITDRGDTEAFF. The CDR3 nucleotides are TGTGCCATCCGAATAACTGACAGGGGGGACACTGAAGCTTTCTTT.

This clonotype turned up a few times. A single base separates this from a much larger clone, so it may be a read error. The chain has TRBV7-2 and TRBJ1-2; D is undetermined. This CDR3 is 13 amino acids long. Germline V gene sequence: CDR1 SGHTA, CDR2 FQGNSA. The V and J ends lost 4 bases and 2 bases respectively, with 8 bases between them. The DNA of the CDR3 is TGTGCCAGCAGCTGGACCATAAACTATGGCTACACCTTC. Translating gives CASSWTINYGYTF.

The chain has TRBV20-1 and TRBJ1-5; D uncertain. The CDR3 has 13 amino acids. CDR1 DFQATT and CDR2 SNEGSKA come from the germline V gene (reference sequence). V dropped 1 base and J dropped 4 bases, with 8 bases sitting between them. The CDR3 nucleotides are TGCAGTGCTAGAGTGGAGGCTAATCAGCCCCAGCATTTT. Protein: CSARVEANQPQHF.

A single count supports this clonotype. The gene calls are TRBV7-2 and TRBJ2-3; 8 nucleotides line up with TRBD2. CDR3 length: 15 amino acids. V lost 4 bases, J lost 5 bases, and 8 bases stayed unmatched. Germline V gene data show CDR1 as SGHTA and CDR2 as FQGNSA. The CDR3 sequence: CASSSTGTRRDTQYF. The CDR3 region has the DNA TGTGCCAGCAGCTCCACCGGGACTAGAAGAGATACGCAGTATTTT.

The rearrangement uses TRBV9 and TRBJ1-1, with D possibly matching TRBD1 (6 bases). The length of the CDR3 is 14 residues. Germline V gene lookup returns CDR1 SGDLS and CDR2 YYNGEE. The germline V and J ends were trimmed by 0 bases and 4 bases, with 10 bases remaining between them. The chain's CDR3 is CASSVAGAATEAFF. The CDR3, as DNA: TGTGCCAGCAGCGTAGCAGGGGCGGCCACTGAAGCTTTCTTT.

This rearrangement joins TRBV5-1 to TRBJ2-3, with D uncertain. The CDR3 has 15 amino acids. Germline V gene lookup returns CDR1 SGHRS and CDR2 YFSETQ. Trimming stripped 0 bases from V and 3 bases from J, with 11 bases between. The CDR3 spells CASSLALLSTDTQYF. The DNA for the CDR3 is TGCGCCAGCAGCTTGGCCCTTTTGAGTACAGATACGCAGTATTTT. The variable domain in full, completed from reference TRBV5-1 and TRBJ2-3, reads KAGVTQTPRYLIKTRGQQVTLSCSPISGHRSVSWYQQTPGQGLQFLFEYFSETQRNKGNFPGRFSGRQFSNSRSEMNVSTLELGDSALYLCASSLALLSTDTQYFGPGTRLTVL.

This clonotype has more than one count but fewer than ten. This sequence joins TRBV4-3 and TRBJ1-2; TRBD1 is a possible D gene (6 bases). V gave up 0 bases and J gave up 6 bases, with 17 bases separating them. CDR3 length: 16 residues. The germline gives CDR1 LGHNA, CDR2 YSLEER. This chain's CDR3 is CASSQDRRTAGHGYTF. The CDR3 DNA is TGCGCCAGCAGCCAAGATCGGAGGACAGCGGGCCATGGCTACACCTTC.

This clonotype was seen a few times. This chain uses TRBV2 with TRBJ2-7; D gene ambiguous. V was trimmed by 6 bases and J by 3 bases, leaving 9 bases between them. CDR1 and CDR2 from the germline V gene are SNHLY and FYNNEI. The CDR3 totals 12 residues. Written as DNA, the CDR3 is TGTGCCAGCAGGCCAGGCTTCTACGAGCAGTACTTC. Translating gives CASRPGFYEQYF.

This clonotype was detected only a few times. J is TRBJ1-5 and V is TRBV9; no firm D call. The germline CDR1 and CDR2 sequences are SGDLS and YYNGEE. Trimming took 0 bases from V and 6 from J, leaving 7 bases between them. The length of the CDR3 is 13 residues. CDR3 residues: CASSVGARQPQHF. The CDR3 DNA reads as TGTGCCAGCAGCGTAGGGGCCCGTCAGCCCCAGCATTTT.

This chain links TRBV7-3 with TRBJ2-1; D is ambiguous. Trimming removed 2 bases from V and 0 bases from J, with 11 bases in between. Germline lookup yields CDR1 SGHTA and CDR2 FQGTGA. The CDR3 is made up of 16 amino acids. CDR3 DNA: TGTGCCAGCAGCTTACCCTCCCTAGGCTCCTACAATGAGCAGTTCTTC. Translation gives CASSLPSLGSYNEQFF.

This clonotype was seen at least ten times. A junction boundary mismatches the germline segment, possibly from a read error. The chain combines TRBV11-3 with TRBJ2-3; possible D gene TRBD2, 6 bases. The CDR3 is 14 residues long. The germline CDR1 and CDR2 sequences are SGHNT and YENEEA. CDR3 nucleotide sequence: TGCGCCAGCAGCTCGGGGTCGGGGGCAGATACGCAGTATTTT. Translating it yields CASSSGSGADTQYF.